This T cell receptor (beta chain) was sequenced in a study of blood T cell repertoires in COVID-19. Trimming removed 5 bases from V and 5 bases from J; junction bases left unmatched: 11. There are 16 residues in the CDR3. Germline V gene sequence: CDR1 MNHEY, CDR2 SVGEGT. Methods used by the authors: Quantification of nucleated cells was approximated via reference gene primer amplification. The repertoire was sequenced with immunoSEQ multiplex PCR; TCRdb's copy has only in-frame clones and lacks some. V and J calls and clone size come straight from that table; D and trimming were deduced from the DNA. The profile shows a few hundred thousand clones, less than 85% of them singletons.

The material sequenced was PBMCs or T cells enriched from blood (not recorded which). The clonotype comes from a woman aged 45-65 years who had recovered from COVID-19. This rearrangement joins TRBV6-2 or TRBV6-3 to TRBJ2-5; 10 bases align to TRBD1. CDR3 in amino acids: CASSTKDRGRLETQYF. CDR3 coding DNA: TGTGCCAGCAGTACCAAAGACAGGGGGCGCTTGGAGACCCAGTACTTC.